The 14 T cell receptor beta chains listed next were all sequenced from one sample in a study of T cell responses to AZD1222 COVID-19 vaccine. The assay was immunoSEQ multiplex PCR, and TCRdb's table has in-frame clones only and misses some. The sample lists about 100,000 clones; 87% were seen once. The material was peripheral blood, obtained on day 0 of AZD1222 vaccination. The receptors were sampled from an adult in good health.

This chain links TRBV15 with TRBJ1-1, with TRBD1 matching 9 bases. Per germline, CDR1 LNHNV and CDR2 YYDKDF (reference sequence). V dropped 3 bases and J dropped 1; count of bases not matched to a gene: 0. CDR3 size: 14 residues. This CDR3 is CATSRDRGNTEAFF. DNA of the CDR3: TGTGCCACCAGCAGGGACAGGGGGAACACTGAAGCTTTCTTT.

The CDR3 region is CSVSWEDSEVLYGYTF. The DNA of the CDR3 is TGCAGCGTTTCATGGGAGGACAGCGAGGTTCTATATGGCTACACCTTC. This chain links TRBV29-1 with TRBJ1-2, with D perhaps TRBD1 (6 bases). Germline CDR1 SQVTM, CDR2 ANQGSEA. Trimming left V 5 bases short and J 5 bases short, with 24 bases between. This CDR3 region has 16 residues.

J is TRBJ1-2 and V is TRBV29-1; 9 bases agree with TRBD1. From germline, CDR1 is SQVTM and CDR2 ANQGSEA. The CDR3 spans 16 residues. The junction had 15 bases not matched to a gene; V was cut back by 7 bases and J by 3 bases. The CDR3 here is CSALSWTGVGDYGYTF. CDR3 in DNA: TGCAGCGCCCTGAGCTGGACAGGGGTCGGTGACTATGGCTACACCTTC.

The J gene is TRBJ1-1, the V gene TRBV30; no definite D call. Trimming removed 2 bases at V and 4 bases at J, with 8 bases between. This CDR3 region has 12 residues. Germline CDR1 and CDR2: GTSNPN and SVGIG (reference sequence). The CDR3 loop reads CAWSRVSTEAFF. CDR3 nucleotides: TGTGCCTGGAGTAGGGTAAGCACTGAAGCTTTCTTT.

This rearrangement joins TRBV4-3 to TRBJ2-7; D is possibly TRBD1 or TRBD2 (5 bases each). With 8 bases removed from V and 2 bases from J, the gap between germline ends came to 10 bases. The CDR3 loop spans 12 amino acids. Germline-derived CDR1 and CDR2 are LGHNA and YSLEER. The CDR3 reads CASGVGAYEQYF. The DNA of the CDR3 is TGCGCCAGCGGTGTGGGGGCCTACGAGCAGTACTTC.

The chain employs TRBV27 and TRBJ2-1, with 11 bases fitting TRBD2. The CDR3 spans 13 residues. CDR1 is MNHEY and CDR2 is SMNVEV in the germline V gene (reference sequence). V trimming: 8 bases; J trimming: 6 bases; junction bases outside the gene matches: 3. The CDR3 bases are TGTGCCAGCCGACTAGCGGGATGCAATGAGCAGTTCTTC. It is translated as CASRLAGCNEQFF.

There are a few counts of this clone. The V and J genes are TRBV7-3 and TRBJ2-1; D might be TRBD1 (5 bases). Germline-derived CDR1 and CDR2 are SGHTA and FQGTGA. This CDR3 region has 15 residues. V lost 5 bases to trimming and J lost 0 bases, with 11 bases between them. The CDR3 loop reads CASSQGHPSYNEQFF. The DNA of the CDR3 is TGTGCCAGCAGCCAAGGACACCCCTCCTACAATGAGCAGTTCTTC. Full variable domain (outside the CDR3, taken from reference TRBV7-3 and TRBJ2-1): GAGVSQTPSNKVTEKGKYVELRCDPISGHTALYWYRQSLGQGPEFLIYFQGTGAADDSGLPNDRFFAVRPEGSVSTLKIQRTERGDSAVYLCASSQGHPSYNEQFFGPGTRLTVL.

The chain recombines TRBV25-1 with TRBJ1-4; weak D call: TRBD1 (5 bases). Germline V lookup: CDR1 MGHDK, CDR2 SYGVNS. This CDR3 spans 15 amino acids. Trimming took 3 bases from V and 8 from J, leaving 16 bases between them. CDR3 nucleotide sequence: TGTGCCAGCAGTGATGGGACGCCCTTGGGGGAAAAACTGTTTTTT. Its protein product is CASSDGTPLGEKLFF. Looking up the rest from reference TRBV25-1 and TRBJ1-4 gives the full variable domain: EADIYQTPRYLVIGTGKKITLECSQTMGHDKMYWYQQDPGMELHLIHYSYGVNSTEKGDLSSESTVSRIRTEHFPLTLESARPSHTSQYLCASSDGTPLGEKLFFGSGTQLSVL.

CDR3 region: CASSLRQGYEQYF. In DNA form, the CDR3 reads TGTGCCAGCAGCTTAAGACAGGGCTACGAGCAGTACTTC. The chain combines TRBV9 with TRBJ2-7; the match to TRBD1 covers 7 bases. The CDR3 is made up of 13 amino acids. CDR1 is SGDLS and CDR2 is YYNGEE in the germline V gene. Trimming took 4 bases from V and 3 from J; bases not matched to a gene: 4.

The chain carries TRBV30 and TRBJ2-5; D might be TRBD1 (6 bases). This CDR3 has 17 amino acids. V shed 5 bases and J shed 0 bases, with 22 bases lying between them. Germline V gene data show CDR1 as GTSNPN and CDR2 as SVGIG (reference sequence). The CDR3 loop is CAWEPSPGQAYQETQYF. CDR3 coding DNA: TGTGCCTGGGAACCCTCACCGGGACAAGCGTACCAAGAGACCCAGTACTTC.

The rearrangement links TRBV7-2 to TRBJ1-2; 8 positions agree with TRBD1. The CDR3 loop spans 17 amino acids. Germline assignment: CDR1 SGHTA and CDR2 FQGNSA. J gave up 0 bases and V 4 bases, and 10 bases lay outside the gene matches. The CDR3 region is CASSSSGGWVTNYGYTF. CDR3 coding DNA: TGTGCCAGCAGCTCCTCAGGGGGCTGGGTTACTAACTATGGCTACACCTTC.

The chain combines TRBV27 with TRBJ1-2, with 9 bases lining up with TRBD1. From germline, CDR1 is MNHEY and CDR2 SMNVEV (reference sequence). J gave up 7 bases and V 6 bases, and 9 bases lay outside the gene matches. This CDR3 is 14 amino acids long. In nucleotides, the CDR3 is TGTGCCAGCAGGACATACAGGGGGCCTGCTGGCTACACCTTC. This sequence encodes CASRTYRGPAGYTF.

This clone was counted a single time. The chain couples TRBV29-1 to TRBJ2-5; tentatively, D is TRBD1 (7 bases). V lost 6 bases to trimming and J lost 3 bases, with 17 bases between them. The CDR3 covers 14 residues. The germline CDR1 and CDR2 sequences are SQVTM and ANQGSEA. In DNA, the CDR3 is TGCAGCGTCGGGCGCGGGACAGCCAAAGAGACCCAGTACTTC. It yields the protein CSVGRGTAKETQYF.

The chain links TRBV19 to TRBJ1-5; perhaps TRBD1 as D (5 bases). Trimming shortened V by 6 bases and J by 0 bases, and 15 bases separated the two germline ends. The germline gives CDR1 LNHDA, CDR2 SQIVND (reference sequence). This CDR3 contains 16 residues. CDR3 sequence reads: CASSPTAIYSNQPQHF. The CDR3 nucleotides are TGTGCCAGTAGCCCGACAGCGATTTATAGCAATCAGCCCCAGCATTTT.